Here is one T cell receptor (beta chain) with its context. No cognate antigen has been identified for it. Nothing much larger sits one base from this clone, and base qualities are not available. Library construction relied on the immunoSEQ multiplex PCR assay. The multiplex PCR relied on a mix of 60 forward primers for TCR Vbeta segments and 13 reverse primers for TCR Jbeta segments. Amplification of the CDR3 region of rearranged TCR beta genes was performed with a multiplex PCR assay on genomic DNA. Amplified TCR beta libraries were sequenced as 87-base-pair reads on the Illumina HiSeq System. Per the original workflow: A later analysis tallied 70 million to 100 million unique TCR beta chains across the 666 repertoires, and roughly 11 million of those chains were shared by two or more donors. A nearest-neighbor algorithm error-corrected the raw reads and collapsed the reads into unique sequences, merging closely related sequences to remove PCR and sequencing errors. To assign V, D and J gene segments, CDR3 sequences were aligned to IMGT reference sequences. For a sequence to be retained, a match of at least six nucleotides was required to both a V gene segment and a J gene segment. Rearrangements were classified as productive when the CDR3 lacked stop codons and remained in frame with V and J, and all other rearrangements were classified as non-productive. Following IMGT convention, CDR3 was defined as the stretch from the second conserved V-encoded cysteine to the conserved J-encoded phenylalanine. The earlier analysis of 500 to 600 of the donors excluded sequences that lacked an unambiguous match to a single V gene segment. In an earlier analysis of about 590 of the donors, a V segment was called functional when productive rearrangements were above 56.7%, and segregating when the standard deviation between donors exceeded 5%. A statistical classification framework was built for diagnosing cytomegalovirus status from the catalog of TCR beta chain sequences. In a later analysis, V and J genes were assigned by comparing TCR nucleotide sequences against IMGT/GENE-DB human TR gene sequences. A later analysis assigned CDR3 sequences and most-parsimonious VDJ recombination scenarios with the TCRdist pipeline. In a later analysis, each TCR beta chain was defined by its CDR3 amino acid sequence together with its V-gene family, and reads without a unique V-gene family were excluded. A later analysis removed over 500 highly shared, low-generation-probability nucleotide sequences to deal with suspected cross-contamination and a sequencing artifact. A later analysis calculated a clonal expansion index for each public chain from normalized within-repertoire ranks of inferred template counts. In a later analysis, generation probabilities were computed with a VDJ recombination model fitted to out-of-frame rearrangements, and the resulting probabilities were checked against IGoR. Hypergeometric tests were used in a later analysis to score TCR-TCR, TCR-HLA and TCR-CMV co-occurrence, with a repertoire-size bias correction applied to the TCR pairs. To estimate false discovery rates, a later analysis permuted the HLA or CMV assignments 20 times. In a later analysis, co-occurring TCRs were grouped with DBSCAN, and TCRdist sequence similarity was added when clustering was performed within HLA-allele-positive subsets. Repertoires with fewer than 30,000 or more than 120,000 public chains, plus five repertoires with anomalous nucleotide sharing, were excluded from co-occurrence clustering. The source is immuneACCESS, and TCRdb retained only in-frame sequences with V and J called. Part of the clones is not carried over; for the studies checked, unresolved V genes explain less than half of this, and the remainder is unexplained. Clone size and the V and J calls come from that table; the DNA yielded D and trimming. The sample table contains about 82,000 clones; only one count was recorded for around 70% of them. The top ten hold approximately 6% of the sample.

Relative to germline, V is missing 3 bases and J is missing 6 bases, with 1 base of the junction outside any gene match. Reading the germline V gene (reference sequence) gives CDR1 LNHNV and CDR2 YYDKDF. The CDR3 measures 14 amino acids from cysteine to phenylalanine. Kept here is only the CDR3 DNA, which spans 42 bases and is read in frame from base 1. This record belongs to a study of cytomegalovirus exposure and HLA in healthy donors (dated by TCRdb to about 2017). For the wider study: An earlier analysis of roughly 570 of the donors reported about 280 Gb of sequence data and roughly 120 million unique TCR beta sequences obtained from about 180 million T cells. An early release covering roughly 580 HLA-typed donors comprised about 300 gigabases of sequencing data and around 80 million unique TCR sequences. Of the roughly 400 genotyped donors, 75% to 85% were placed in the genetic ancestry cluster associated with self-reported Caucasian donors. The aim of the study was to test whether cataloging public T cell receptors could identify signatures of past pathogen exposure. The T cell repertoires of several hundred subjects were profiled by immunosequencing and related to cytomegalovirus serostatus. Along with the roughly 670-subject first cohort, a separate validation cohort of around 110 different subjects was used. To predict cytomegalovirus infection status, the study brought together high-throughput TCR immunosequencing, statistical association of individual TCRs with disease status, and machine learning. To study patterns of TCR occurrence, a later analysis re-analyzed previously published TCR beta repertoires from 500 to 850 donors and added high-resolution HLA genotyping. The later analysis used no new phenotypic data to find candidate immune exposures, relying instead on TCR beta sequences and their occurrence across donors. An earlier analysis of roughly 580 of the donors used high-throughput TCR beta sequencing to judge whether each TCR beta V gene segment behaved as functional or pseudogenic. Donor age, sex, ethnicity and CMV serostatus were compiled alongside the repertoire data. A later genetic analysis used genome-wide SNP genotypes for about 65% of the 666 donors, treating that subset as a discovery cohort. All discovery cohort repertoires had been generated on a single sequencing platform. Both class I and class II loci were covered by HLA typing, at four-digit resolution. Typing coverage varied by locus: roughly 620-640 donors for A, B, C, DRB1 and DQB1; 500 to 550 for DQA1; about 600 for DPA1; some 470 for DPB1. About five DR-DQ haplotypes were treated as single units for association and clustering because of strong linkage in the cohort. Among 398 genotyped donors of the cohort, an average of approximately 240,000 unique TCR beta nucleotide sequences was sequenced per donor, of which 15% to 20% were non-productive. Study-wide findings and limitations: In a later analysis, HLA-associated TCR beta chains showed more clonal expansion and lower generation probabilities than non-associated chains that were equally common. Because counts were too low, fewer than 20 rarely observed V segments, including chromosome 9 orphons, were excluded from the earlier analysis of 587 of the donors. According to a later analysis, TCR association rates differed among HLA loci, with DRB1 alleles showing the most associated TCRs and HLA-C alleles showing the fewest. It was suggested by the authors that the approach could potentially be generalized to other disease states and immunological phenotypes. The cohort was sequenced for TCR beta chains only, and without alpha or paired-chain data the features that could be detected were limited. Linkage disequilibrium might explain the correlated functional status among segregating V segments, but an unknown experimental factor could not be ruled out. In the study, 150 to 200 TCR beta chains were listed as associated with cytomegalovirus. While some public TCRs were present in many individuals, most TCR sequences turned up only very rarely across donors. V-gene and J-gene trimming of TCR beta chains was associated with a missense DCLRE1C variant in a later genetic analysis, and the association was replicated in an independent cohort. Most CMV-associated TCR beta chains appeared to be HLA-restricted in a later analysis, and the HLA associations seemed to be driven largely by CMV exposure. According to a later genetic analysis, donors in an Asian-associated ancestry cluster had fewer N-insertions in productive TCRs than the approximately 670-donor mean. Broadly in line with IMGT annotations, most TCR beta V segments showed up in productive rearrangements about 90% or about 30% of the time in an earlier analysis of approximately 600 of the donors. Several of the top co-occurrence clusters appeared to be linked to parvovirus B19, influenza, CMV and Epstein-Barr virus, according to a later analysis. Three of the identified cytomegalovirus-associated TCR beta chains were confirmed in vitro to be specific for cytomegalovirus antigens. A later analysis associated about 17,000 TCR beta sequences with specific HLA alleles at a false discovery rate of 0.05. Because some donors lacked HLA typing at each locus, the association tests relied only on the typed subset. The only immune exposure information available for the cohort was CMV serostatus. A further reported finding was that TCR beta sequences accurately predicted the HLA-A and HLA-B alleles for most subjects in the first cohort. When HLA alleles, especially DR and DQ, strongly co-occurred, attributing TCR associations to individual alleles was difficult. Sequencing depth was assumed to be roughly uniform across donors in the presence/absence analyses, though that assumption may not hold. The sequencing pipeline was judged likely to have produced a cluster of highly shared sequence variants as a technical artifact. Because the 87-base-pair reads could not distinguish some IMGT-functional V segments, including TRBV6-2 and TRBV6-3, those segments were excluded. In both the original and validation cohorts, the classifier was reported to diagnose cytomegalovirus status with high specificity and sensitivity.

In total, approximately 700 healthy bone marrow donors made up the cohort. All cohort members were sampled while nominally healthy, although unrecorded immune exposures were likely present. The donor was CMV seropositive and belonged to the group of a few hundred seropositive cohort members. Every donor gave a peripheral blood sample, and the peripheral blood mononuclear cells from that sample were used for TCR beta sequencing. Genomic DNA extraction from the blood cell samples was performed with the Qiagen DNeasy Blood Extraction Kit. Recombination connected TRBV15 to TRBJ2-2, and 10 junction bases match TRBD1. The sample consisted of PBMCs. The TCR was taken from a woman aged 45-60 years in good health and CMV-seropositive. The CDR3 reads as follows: CATSRDRGAGELFF. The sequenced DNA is TGTGCCACCAGCAGGGACAGGGGGGCCGGGGAGCTGTTTTTT.